The table lists the clone carrying this T cell receptor (beta chain) with a few counts. The CDR3 has 14 residues. The germline V gene has CDR1 MNHNS and CDR2 SASEGT. V was clipped by 7 bases and J by 3 bases; unmatched bases: 5. This sample stems from a study of T-cell reconstitution after alpha-beta-depleted transplantation in children. The library targeted TCRbeta and was prepared with unique molecular identifiers. One entry per CDR3 protein, called by TCRdb with MiXCR from the PCR reads. The top ten clones hold over 25% of a sample with roughly 420,000 distinct CDR3 sequences, roughly 17% of them seen once.

This sample comprised PBMCs, mostly from graft donor cells, obtained 360 days after TCRalphabeta/CD19-depleted stem cell transplant. The clonotype was recovered from a boy under two years old who had a stem cell transplant for Wiskott-Aldrich syndrome, so the T cells may come from the graft donor. This chain links TRBV6-1 with TRBJ2-7, with 11 nucleotides matching TRBD1. CDR3 sequence: CASTRTGGFYEQYF. In DNA form, the CDR3 reads TGTGCCAGCACCCGGACAGGGGGCTTCTACGAGCAGTACTTC.